This TCR beta chain came from a study of spatial heterogeneity in lung cancer. V lost 2 bases and J 1 base, leaving 8 bases between the germline ends. This CDR3 is built from 15 residues. Germline V gene lookup returns CDR1 SNHLY and CDR2 FYNNEI. Time point noted: sample taken at primary tumor resection. Whole RNA came from tumor, nontumor lung or frozen PBMC and was sequenced without being sorted. Overall study findings and caveats: Nonsynonymous mutations, ubiquitous and regional, were tracked respectively by counts of ubiquitous and regional expanded TCRs. Higher tumor mutation counts went along with higher counts of expanded intratumoral alpha and beta TCRs.

From the 5' RACE reads, TCRdb called clonotypes with MiXCR, one entry per CDR3 protein. This sample carries about 22,000 distinct CDR3 sequences, approximately 2.8% of them seen once, and the ten largest clones take approximately 7.7%. This clonotype was counted many times. What it binds is unknown. The chain joins TRBV2 to TRBJ2-2, with D possibly matching TRBD1 (6 bases). This specimen was lung tumor tissue, taken at surgery. The source is a male donor with early-stage non-small cell lung cancer. The CDR3 DNA reads as TGTGCCAGCAGTGAAATGGGACAGAACACCGGGGAGCTGTTTTTT. This gives the protein CASSEMGQNTGELFF. Full variable domain (remainder filled in from reference TRBV2 and TRBJ2-2): EPEVTQTPSHQVTQMGQEVILRCVPISNHLYFYWYRQILGQKVEFLVSFYNNEISEKSEIFDDQFSVERPDGSNFTLKIRSTKLEDSAMYFCASSEMGQNTGELFFGEGSRLTVL.